The 3 T cell receptor beta chains below were found in one sample sequenced in a study of T cell responses to AZD1222 COVID-19 vaccine. TCRdb's copy holds only in-frame clones and misses some; the assay was immunoSEQ multiplex PCR. The sample shows 65,000 to 90,000 clones, about 87% of them seen only once. This material consisted of peripheral blood, taken on day 0 of AZD1222 vaccination. The origin of the receptors is an adult in good health.

CDR3 protein: CASSLAQTGQAEQYF. CDR3 DNA sequence: TGTGCCAGCAGCTTAGCCCAGACAGGGCAGGCCGAGCAGTACTTC. The rearrangement joins TRBV7-6 to TRBJ2-7; 7 nucleotides line up with TRBD1. Germline V lookup: CDR1 SGHVS, CDR2 FNYEAQ. The ends lost 0 bases at V and 6 bases at J; junction bases unmatched: 8. This CDR3 is 15 amino acids long.

The chain recombines TRBV10-3 with TRBJ2-2; 11 nucleotides align to TRBD1. The CDR3 loop spans 15 amino acids. The germline CDR1 and CDR2 sequences are ENHRY and SYGVKD. Trimming took 3 bases from V and 8 from J; bases not matched to a gene: 5. The CDR3 DNA is TGTGCCATCAGTGACGGACAGGGGGCGTCGGGGGAGCTGTTTTTT. Translating it yields CAISDGQGASGELFF.

The chain carries TRBV4-3 and TRBJ1-1; no clear D. This CDR3 is built from 15 residues. Trimming removed 0 bases from V and 3 bases from J, with 11 bases in between. Germline CDR1 reads LGHNA; CDR2 reads YSLEER. The CDR3 bases are TGCGCCAGCAGCCAAGACTCAAGGATCCACACTGAAGCTTTCTTT. Translation gives CASSQDSRIHTEAFF.